This TCR beta chain is drawn from a study of blood T cell repertoires in COVID-19. Study in general: Samples representing acute and convalescent COVID-19 were sourced from the United States, Italy and Spain. In each case, the material was cDNA or gDNA derived from T cells, B-cell-depleted T cells, or PBMCs.

Ages ranged from about 18 to 89 years, with residence in around 24 US areas. Two negative PCRs, clearance, or symptom resolution were required of recovered Cohort 3 donors. TCRdb's table, derived via immunoSEQ multiplex PCR, lists solely in-frame clones and lacks some. The sample consists of 130,000 or so clones, about four fifths of them appearing once. The receptor was isolated from a man over 45 who had recovered from COVID-19. The sample comprised PBMCs or T cells enriched from blood (not recorded which).

The CDR3 DNA reads TGTGCCAGTAGTATAGGGCAGGGGCGAAGGGAAAAACTGTTTTTT. Protein: CASSIGQGRREKLFF. V usage is TRBV19 and J usage is TRBJ1-4; D is perhaps TRBD1 (6 bases). Looked up from germline, CDR1 is LNHDA and CDR2 is SQIVND (reference sequence). Trimming cost V 1 base and J 8 bases, with 14 bases left between them. This CDR3 spans 15 amino acids.